Shown below are 27 T cell receptor beta chains from a single sample sequenced in a study of T cells expressing NK-cell markers. TCRdb reprocessed the 5' RACE reads, with one entry per CDR3 protein and no DNA. The listing contains 500,000 to 700,000 distinct CDR3 sequences. The sequenced material came from blood T cells: a sorted CD56 or NKG2C T cell subset, CD4+ or CD8+ T cells, or bulk PBMC T cells (not recorded which). The receptors originated from a man between 18 and 29 years old in good health.

The rearrangement joins TRBV11-1 to TRBJ1-1; TCRdb picks TRBD1, but there is no DNA to check that call. The CDR3 is 19 amino acids. Germline CDR1 is SGHAT and CDR2 is FQDESV (reference sequence). CDR3 in amino acids: CASSLPLGQTGGLGTEAFF. Based on the CDR3 plus reference TRBV11-1 and TRBJ1-1, the full variable domain is EAEVAQSPRYKITEKSQAVAFWCDPISGHATLYWYRQILGQGPELLVQFQDESVVDDSQLPKDRFSAERLKGVDSTLKIQPAELGDSAMYLCASSLPLGQTGGLGTEAFFGQGTRLTVV.

This chain joins TRBV6-1 and TRBJ2-7; the TRBD2 assignment by TCRdb is unverifiable without DNA. The CDR3 is 15 amino acids. The germline V gene has CDR1 MNHNS and CDR2 SASEGT. The chain's CDR3 is CASRGGLARSYEQYF.

V usage is TRBV9 and J usage is TRBJ2-7; the D call of TRBD2 rests on TCRdb alone, since no DNA is present to check it. CDR3 size: 15 residues. The V gene's germline CDR1 is SGDLS and CDR2 YYNGEE. The CDR3 sequence: CASTPSGSASYEQYF.

V gene TRBV5-5 combines with J gene TRBJ2-3. Per the germline V gene, CDR1 is SGHKS and CDR2 is YYEKEE (reference sequence). There are 14 residues in the CDR3. CDR3: CASSLDAATDTQYF.

The CDR3 is CASSLGSWRLSNEQFF. This chain joins TRBV12-3 or TRBV12-4 and TRBJ2-1. The CDR3 has 16 residues.

The chain uses TRBV18 and TRBJ2-1; no DNA is available, so the TRBD2 call from TCRdb remains unchecked. The CDR3 sequence is 17 residues long. Germline lookup yields CDR1 KGHSH and CDR2 LQKENI. This chain's CDR3 is CASSPGTRGGSYNEQFF.

CDR3 loop: CASASRLEQFF. The J gene is TRBJ2-1, the V gene TRBV7-9. Germline V gene lookup returns CDR1 SEHNR and CDR2 FQNEAQ (reference sequence). The CDR3 has 11 residues.

V is TRBV6-2 or TRBV6-3 and J is TRBJ2-1; TCRdb indicates TRBD1, and absent DNA this call remains unverified. Germline loops: CDR1 MNHEY, CDR2 SVGEGT. This CDR3 comprises 13 residues. This CDR3 is CASSPDRGHEQFF.

The chain employs TRBV11-2 and TRBJ2-1; checking the TCRdb D call of TRBD1 is not possible without DNA. Germline V gene sequence: CDR1 SGHAT, CDR2 FQNNGV. CDR3 size: 16 residues. The CDR3: CASSTIQGGKSNEQFF.

V and J are TRBV9 and TRBJ2-1; TCRdb's D call of TRBD1 is untestable without DNA. The germline CDR1 and CDR2 sequences are SGDLS and YYNGEE. This CDR3 comprises 16 residues. The CDR3 sequence is CASSQGGVGPHNEQFF.

The chain couples TRBV12-2 to TRBJ2-1; there is no DNA to check the TCRdb D call of TRBD2. TRBV12-2 is a known pseudogene. The CDR3 length is 19 residues. Here the CDR3 reads CASRSGSRMTSEDYNEQFF.

The chain combines TRBV6-2 or TRBV6-3 with TRBJ2-2; the D call of TRBD2 rests on TCRdb alone, since no DNA is present to check it. Germline loops: CDR1 MNHEY, CDR2 SVGEGT. The CDR3 length is 16 residues. CDR3 loop: CASSRLAREDTGELFF.

The V and J genes are TRBV12-3 or TRBV12-4 and TRBJ2-1. This CDR3 is 13 amino acids long. The CDR3 protein is CASTVRFVNEQFF.

This CDR3 is CASSEAVFDTQYF. The chain is built from TRBV2 and TRBJ2-3. Germline V gene data show CDR1 as SNHLY and CDR2 as FYNNEI. This CDR3 spans 13 amino acids.

This rearrangement joins TRBV29-1 to TRBJ2-1; TCRdb gives TRBD1 as the D gene, but with no DNA this cannot be confirmed. The CDR3 is made up of 12 amino acids. Per the germline V gene, CDR1 is SQVTM and CDR2 is ANQGSEA. This CDR3 is CSGNRGLDEQFF.

The chain's CDR3 is CASSLSGGGLAGVRTAYEQYF. The chain links TRBV27 to TRBJ2-7; the TRBD2 assignment by TCRdb is unverifiable without DNA. This CDR3 is 21 amino acids long. The germline CDR1 and CDR2 sequences are MNHEY and SMNVEV (reference sequence).

V gene TRBV10-3 combines with J gene TRBJ1-4; TCRdb indicates TRBD1, and absent DNA this call remains unverified. The germline V gene encodes CDR1 ENHRY and CDR2 SYGVKD. The CDR3 extends over 18 amino acids. The CDR3: CAISESEDRNRPGEKLFF.

This sequence joins TRBV19 and TRBJ2-2; the D call of TRBD1 rests on TCRdb alone, since no DNA is present to check it. The CDR3 totals 15 residues. Germline V CDR1 and CDR2: LNHDA, SQIVND (reference sequence). CDR3: CATRSGRPNTGELFF.

The chain recombines TRBV20-1 with TRBJ1-3. Germline CDR1 reads DFQATT; CDR2 reads SNEGSKA (reference sequence). This CDR3 is 15 amino acids long. This chain's CDR3 is CSAWAGGAKGNTIYF.

The chain links TRBV7-8 to TRBJ1-1; TCRdb gives TRBD1 as the D gene, but with no DNA this cannot be confirmed. CDR1 and CDR2 from the germline V gene are SGHVS and FQNEAQ. This CDR3 contains 14 residues. The CDR3 region is CASSLGPGLTEAFF.

This chain connects TRBV15 to TRBJ2-2. CDR1 is LNHNV, CDR2 YYDKDF, per germline (reference sequence). The CDR3 contains 13 residues. CDR3 sequence reads: CATSRRGTGELFF.

This rearrangement joins TRBV20-1 to TRBJ2-1; TCRdb's assignment of TRBD1 cannot be checked, as there is no DNA. The CDR3 loop spans 15 amino acids. From germline, CDR1 is DFQATT and CDR2 SNEGSKA (reference sequence). The CDR3 loop is CSATGGARAYNEQFF.

V and J are TRBV4-2 and TRBJ2-5; TCRdb lists TRBD2, though no DNA is available to test this call. The V gene's germline CDR1 is LGHNA and CDR2 YNFKEQ. This CDR3 is 15 amino acids long. The CDR3 protein is CASSQVAGKGETQYF.

CDR3 region: CATSGRGISNQPQHF. The J gene is TRBJ1-5, the V gene TRBV24-1; TCRdb selects TRBD1, and the lack of DNA leaves this call unchecked. The V gene's germline CDR1 is KGHDR and CDR2 SFDVKD. The CDR3 contains 15 residues.

The CDR3 loop reads CASSGTPPVNEQFF. V and J are TRBV5-1 and TRBJ2-1; TCRdb calls TRBD1, which cannot be checked without DNA. CDR1 and CDR2 (germline): SGHRS, YFSETQ. CDR3 size: 14 residues.

The chain combines TRBV20-1 with TRBJ1-5; TCRdb designates TRBD1, a call that cannot be tested without DNA. The length of the CDR3 is 14 residues. The germline V gene encodes CDR1 DFQATT and CDR2 SNEGSKA (reference sequence). The CDR3 loop reads CSARPTGSNQPQHF.

The chain is built from TRBV27 and TRBJ2-4; TCRdb calls TRBD1, which cannot be checked without DNA. CDR3 length equals 15 residues. The germline gives CDR1 MNHEY, CDR2 SMNVEV (reference sequence). The CDR3 here is CASSLVGTAKNIQYF.